This TCR beta chain was profiled in a study of cytomegalovirus exposure and HLA in healthy donors. Sequencing used immunoSEQ multiplex PCR; TCRdb keeps in-frame clones, though not all of them. The table records 170,000 or so clones, 80% to 85% of them present only once. Germline assignment: CDR1 PRHDT and CDR2 FYEKMQ (reference sequence). The CDR3 loop spans 15 amino acids. Trimming shortened V by 2 bases and J by 8 bases, and 18 bases separated the two germline ends. This TCR came from a woman aged 18-30 years in good health and CMV-seropositive. The specimen was PBMCs. V is TRBV13 and J is TRBJ1-2; D is undetermined. CDR3 region: CASSLSHGGLGGYTF. CDR3 DNA: TGTGCCAGCAGCTTATCTCATGGAGGCCTCGGGGGCTACACCTTC.